The 5 T cell receptor beta chains presented below share a single source sample, sequenced in a study of cytomegalovirus exposure and HLA in healthy donors. Primers: 60 Vbeta forward and 13 Jbeta reverse. Only in-frame clones appear in the TCRdb table, and some are missing; sequencing was by immunoSEQ multiplex PCR. The sample has 150,000 or so clones; under 85% are singletons. Sequencing input: PBMCs. These receptors were taken from a man younger than 35 in good health and CMV-seronegative.

The chain has TRBV7-9 and TRBJ1-1, with D hard to call. The CDR3 length is 12 residues. The germline CDR1 and CDR2 sequences are SEHNR and FQNEAQ (reference sequence). V was clipped by 6 bases and J by 5 bases, with 10 bases between them. The CDR3 sequence: CASRSGVTEAFF. Here the CDR3 DNA reads TGTGCCAGCAGATCCGGGGTGACTGAAGCTTTCTTT.

The V and J genes are TRBV5-8 and TRBJ2-7, with TRBD1 identical over 9 bases. The V segment lost 2 bases and the J segment 2 bases; nucleotides outside the gene matches: 14. Germline CDR1 reads SGHTS; CDR2 reads YDEGEE. The CDR3 contains 18 residues. CDR3 DNA: TGTGCCAGCAGCTTCTTTTATGGGGCCGGGACAGGGCCCTACGAGCAGTACTTC. The encoded protein is CASSFFYGAGTGPYEQYF.

This clone showed up just once. This chain joins TRBV9 and TRBJ1-2; a possible D gene is TRBD1 (6 bases). The V gene's germline CDR1 is SGDLS and CDR2 YYNGEE. CDR3 length: 16 residues. Trimming pared 2 bases from V and 0 bases from J, leaving 14 bases between. CDR3 amino acids: CASSVFLEGANYGYTF. DNA for the CDR3: TGTGCCAGCAGCGTTTTTCTCGAGGGGGCTAACTATGGCTACACCTTC.

The chain joins TRBV4-3 to TRBJ2-5, with 9 bases fitting TRBD1. The CDR3 is 14 residues long. Germline V CDR1 and CDR2: LGHNA, YSLEER. V shed 1 base, J shed 4 bases, and the junction held 1 base outside the gene matches. The CDR3 reads CASSQGTGVETQYF. The CDR3 nucleotides read TGCGCCAGCAGCCAAGGGACAGGGGTAGAGACCCAGTACTTC.

This clone was detected once. The V call is TRBV5-8, the J call TRBJ2-3, with D unresolved. The germline V and J ends were trimmed by 6 bases and 0 bases, with 11 bases remaining between them. The CDR3 runs to 14 residues. The germline gives CDR1 SGHTS, CDR2 YDEGEE. In nucleotides, the CDR3 is TGTGCCAGCACCCCTACCGGTAGCACAGATACGCAGTATTTT. This gives the protein CASTPTGSTDTQYF.